These 19 T cell receptor beta chains originate from one sample sequenced in a study of blood T cell repertoires in COVID-19. The table came from immunoSEQ multiplex PCR; TCRdb's copy has only in-frame clones and leaves some out. The data contain a few hundred thousand clones, approximately 90% of them singletons. The sequenced material came from peripheral blood. These receptors all stem from a woman in her 30s who had recovered from COVID-19.

This rearrangement joins TRBV3-1 (or the pseudogene TRBV3-2) to TRBJ2-3, with a possible D match to TRBD2 (5 bases). The length of the CDR3 is 13 residues. Trimming cost V 3 bases and J 1 base, with 5 bases left between them. Germline CDR1 reads LGHDT; CDR2 reads YNNKEL (reference sequence). The CDR3 DNA is TGTGCCAGCAGCCAGCGGGGCACAGATACGCAGTATTTT. Protein product: CASSQRGTDTQYF.

Comment on this clone: The junction departs from the called germline gene at one end, perhaps through a read error. The chain uses TRBV28 and TRBJ2-7; no firm D call. Per germline, CDR1 MDHEN and CDR2 SYDVKM. CDR3 length: 14 residues. The CDR3 sequence is CATPGPSRRIEKYF. The CDR3 DNA follows: TGTGCCACCCCAGGCCCCTCTCGCAGGATCGAGAAGTACTTC.

The chain uses TRBV5-5 and TRBJ2-5, with D possibly matching TRBD2 (5 bases). This CDR3 is 13 amino acids long. Germline V gives CDR1 SGHKS, CDR2 YYEKEE (reference sequence). V was cut by 4 bases and J by 2 bases, with 9 bases left in between. This CDR3 is CASSNGGQETQYF. CDR3 in DNA: TGTGCCAGCAGCAATGGAGGACAAGAGACCCAGTACTTC. Variable domain in full (rest from reference TRBV5-5 and TRBJ2-5): DAGVTQSPTHLIKTRGQQVTLRCSPISGHKSVSWYQQVLGQGPQFIFQYYEKEERGRGNFPDRFSARQFPNYSSELNVNALLLGDSALYLCASSNGGQETQYFGPGTRLLVL.

This sequence joins TRBV28 and TRBJ2-7; the match to TRBD1 covers 9 bases. This CDR3 contains 17 residues. From germline, CDR1 is MDHEN and CDR2 SYDVKM. The J segment lost 0 bases and the V segment lost 5 bases, leaving 11 bases of the junction unmatched. CDR3 loop: CASSPPKGTGSSYEQYF. The CDR3 nucleotides read TGTGCCAGCAGTCCCCCCAAGGGGACAGGGTCCTCCTACGAGCAGTACTTC.

A few counts support this clone. V usage is TRBV10-3 and J usage is TRBJ2-1; TRBD1 might be the D (6 bases). The V gene lost 4 bases and the J gene lost 7 bases, with 14 bases spanning the gap. Germline V CDR1 and CDR2: ENHRY, SYGVKD. The CDR3 is 14 amino acids. The DNA for the CDR3 is TGTGCCATCAGTGGACAGGACGCGGGTAATGAGCAGTTCTTC. It encodes CAISGQDAGNEQFF.

The chain employs TRBV4-1 and TRBJ2-3; 7 bases fit TRBD1. J lost 4 bases, V lost 2 bases, and 6 bases had no gene match. The CDR3 covers 15 residues. CDR1 and CDR2 from the germline V gene are MGHRA and YSYEKL. In DNA, the CDR3 is TGCGCCAGCAGCCAATTATTCCAGGGGGCAGATACGCAGTATTTT. Amino acid sequence: CASSQLFQGADTQYF.

V is TRBV5-1 and J is TRBJ2-1; D perhaps matches TRBD2 (5 bases). V dropped 0 bases and J dropped 4 bases, with 17 bases sitting between them. CDR3 length equals 17 residues. Germline CDR1 SGHRS, CDR2 YFSETQ. The CDR3: CASSLEGAGAVYNEQFF. The CDR3, as DNA: TGCGCCAGCAGCTTGGAGGGAGCAGGAGCAGTTTACAATGAGCAGTTCTTC.

V is TRBV4-2 and J is TRBJ1-1, with D hard to call. The germline V gene encodes CDR1 LGHNA and CDR2 YNFKEQ. The CDR3 is 13 residues long. Trimming left V 0 bases short and J 6 bases short, with 8 bases between. The CDR3 is CASSQEQPAEAFF. CDR3 nucleotides: TGTGCCAGCAGCCAAGAACAGCCAGCTGAAGCTTTCTTT.

In its sample, this clone was seen once. This chain connects TRBV7-8 to TRBJ2-2; D is perhaps TRBD1 (6 bases). Germline CDR1 and CDR2: SGHVS and FQNEAQ. Trimming left V 5 bases short and J 6 bases short, with 22 bases between. This CDR3 region has 17 residues. The CDR3 bases are TGTGCCAGCAGCCCCCTATCGCCCCAGGGGTACTCCGGGGAGCTGTTTTTT. Its protein is CASSPLSPQGYSGELFF. Using reference TRBV7-8 and TRBJ2-2 for the parts outside the CDR3, the full variable domain is GAGVSQSPRYKVAKRGQDVALRCDPISGHVSLFWYQQALGQGPEFLTYFQNEAQLDKSGLPSDRFFAERPEGSVSTLKIQRTQQEDSAVYLCASSPLSPQGYSGELFFGEGSRLTVL.

The CDR3 DNA sequence: TGTGCCAGCAGTCCACCGGGACTAGCGGGGGGGAGCTCCTACGAGCAGTACTTC. This translates into CASSPPGLAGGSSYEQYF. The chain recombines TRBV6-6 with TRBJ2-7, with 16 nucleotides matching TRBD2. J gave up 0 bases and V 5 bases, and 7 bases lay outside the gene matches. The CDR3 sequence is 18 residues long. The V gene's germline CDR1 is MNHNY and CDR2 SVGAGI (reference sequence).

The J gene is TRBJ1-1, the V gene TRBV6-5; maybe TRBD1 (6 bases). Germline-derived CDR1 and CDR2 are MNHEY and SVGAGI. V lost 8 bases to trimming and J lost 5 bases, with 12 bases between them. The CDR3 totals 12 residues. CDR3 in DNA: TGTGCCAGCTTGTGGGGGCAGACTGAAGCTTTCTTT. It translates to CASLWGQTEAFF.

V usage is TRBV7-2 and J usage is TRBJ2-1, with TRBD2 identical over 11 bases. Germline V gives CDR1 SGHTA, CDR2 FQGNSA. CDR3 length: 14 amino acids. With 4 bases clipped from V and 8 bases from J, the junction kept 4 bases outside the gene matches. The CDR3 loop reads CASSSGLAVDEQFF. Written as DNA, the CDR3 is TGTGCCAGCAGCTCGGGACTAGCGGTCGATGAGCAGTTCTTC.

This chain uses TRBV5-6 with TRBJ1-1; D unclear. The CDR3 is made up of 13 amino acids. V lost 3 bases, J lost 0 bases, and 6 bases lay in between. CDR1 is SGHDT and CDR2 is YYEEEE in the germline V gene. Here the CDR3 reads CASSSQMNTEAFF. The CDR3 DNA is TGTGCCAGCAGCTCACAGATGAACACTGAAGCTTTCTTT. The full variable domain, in which reference TRBV5-6 and TRBJ1-1 provide the parts outside the CDR3, is DAGVTQSPTHLIKTRGQQVTLRCSPKSGHDTVSWYQQALGQGPQFIFQYYEEEERQRGNFPDRFSGHQFPNYSSELNVNALLLGDSALYLCASSSQMNTEAFFGQGTRLTVV.

The chain links TRBV7-3 to TRBJ1-6; TRBD1 might be the D (6 bases). Germline V CDR1 and CDR2: SGHTA, FQGTGA. Trimming took 0 bases from V and 0 from J, leaving 12 bases between them. The CDR3 length is 18 residues. In DNA form, the CDR3 reads TGTGCCAGCAGCTTAACGCGAAGGGGGAGCTCCTATAATTCACCCCTCCACTTT. This codes for CASSLTRRGSSYNSPLHF.

This clone was counted only a few times. The chain joins TRBV4-2 to TRBJ1-2; 7 positions agree with TRBD1. Looked up from germline, CDR1 is LGHNA and CDR2 is YNFKEQ. CDR3 length: 15 amino acids. J gave up 7 bases and V 1 base, and 9 bases lay outside the gene matches. In DNA, the CDR3 is TGTGCCAGCAGCCAAGGCTCCAGGGGGATGGTTGGCTACACCTTC. Translated, it gives CASSQGSRGMVGYTF.

V usage is TRBV28 and J usage is TRBJ2-1; possibly TRBD2 for D (5 bases). CDR3 length: 15 residues. The germline gives CDR1 MDHEN, CDR2 SYDVKM. Between the trimmed V and J ends, which lost 5 bases and 5 bases, there was a span of 16 bases. This CDR3 is CASSQLENDHNEQFF. DNA for the CDR3: TGTGCCAGCAGTCAACTAGAAAACGACCACAATGAGCAGTTCTTC. The full variable domain, with the rest looked up from reference TRBV28 and TRBJ2-1, is DVKVTQSSRYLVKRTGEKVFLECVQDMDHENMFWYRQDPGLGLRLIYFSYDVKMKEKGDIPEGYSVSREKKERFSLILESASTNQTSMYLCASSQLENDHNEQFFGPGTRLTVL.

The table lists this clone with a count of one. The CDR3 nucleotides are TGTGCCAGCAGCTTGGTATCGGTCAGGGGCAAGCAGTACTTC. Its translation is CASSLVSVRGKQYF. The chain has TRBV5-6 and TRBJ2-7; D is possibly TRBD1 (6 bases). Germline-derived CDR1 and CDR2 are SGHDT and YYEEEE. The CDR3 loop spans 14 amino acids. With 0 bases removed from V and 8 bases from J, the gap between germline ends came to 15 bases.

This chain joins TRBV4-3 and TRBJ1-1; 7 bases are shared with TRBD1. J gave up 0 bases and V 0 bases, and 7 bases lay outside the gene matches. The CDR3 is made up of 17 amino acids. The germline CDR1 and CDR2 sequences are LGHNA and YSLEER. The CDR3 DNA reads as TGCGCCAGCAGCCAAGATGGGGCAGGGGGTCTGAACACTGAAGCTTTCTTT. Protein product: CASSQDGAGGLNTEAFF.

The genes are TRBV5-1 and TRBJ2-3; D possibly corresponds to TRBD2 (6 bases). This CDR3 spans 13 amino acids. Germline values: CDR1 SGHRS, CDR2 YFSETQ. Trimming cost V 4 bases and J 2 bases, with 8 bases left between them. The CDR3 nucleotides are TGCGCCAGCAGCCGGGAGAACACAGATACGCAGTATTTT. Translating gives CASSRENTDTQYF.